This T cell receptor beta chain was recorded in a study of T cells after yellow fever vaccination. Study results and limitations: Clonotypes shared by both compartments, CD4 and CD8, made up a small share.

TCRdb reanalysed the 5' RACE reads using MiXCR and keeps one entry per CDR3 protein. The repertoire holds some 240,000 distinct CDR3 sequences, with around 4.9% as singletons. Germline CDR1 is MNHEY and CDR2 is SVGAGI. Trimming took off 6 bases at V and 6 bases at J, with 6 bases between the two ends. This CDR3 has 11 residues. This clonotype has a handful of counts. Antigen: not known. This specimen was CD4+ T cells sorted from PBMCs, taken on the day of the yellow fever booster vaccination. The gene calls are TRBV6-5 and TRBJ2-1; a weak D match, TRBD1 (5 bases). This sequence was found in a man younger than 35 who received the YFV17D yellow fever vaccine. The CDR3 spells CASRRGNEQFF. The DNA of the CDR3 is TGTGCCAGCAGAAGGGGCAATGAGCAGTTCTTC.